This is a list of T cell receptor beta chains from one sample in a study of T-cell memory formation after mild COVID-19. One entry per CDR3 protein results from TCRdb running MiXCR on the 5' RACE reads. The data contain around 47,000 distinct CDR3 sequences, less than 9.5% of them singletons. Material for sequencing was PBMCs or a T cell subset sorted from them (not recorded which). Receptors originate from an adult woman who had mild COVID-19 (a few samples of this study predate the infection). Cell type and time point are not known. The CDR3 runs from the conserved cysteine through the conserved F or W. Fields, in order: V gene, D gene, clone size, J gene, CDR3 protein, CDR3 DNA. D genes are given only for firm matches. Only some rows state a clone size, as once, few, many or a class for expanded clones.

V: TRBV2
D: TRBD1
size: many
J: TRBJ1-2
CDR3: CASSGFTGTGGSYGYTF
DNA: TGTGCCAGCAGTGGGTTTACCGGGACAGGGGGATCCTATGGCTACACCTTC

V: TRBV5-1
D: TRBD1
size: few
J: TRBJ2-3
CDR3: CASSFWAGTGMGTDTQYF
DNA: TGCGCCAGCAGCTTTTGGGCCGGGACAGGGATGGGCACAGATACGCAGTATTTT

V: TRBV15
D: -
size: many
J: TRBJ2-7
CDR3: CATSSRSSYEQYF
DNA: TGTGCCACCAGCAGTAGGTCATCCTACGAGCAGTACTTC

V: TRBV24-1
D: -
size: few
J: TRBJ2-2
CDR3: CATSLGLLNTGELFF
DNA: TGTGCCACCAGCTTGGGACTTCTTAACACCGGGGAGCTGTTTTTT

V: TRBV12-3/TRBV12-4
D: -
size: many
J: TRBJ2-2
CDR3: CASSWGLFPGKLFF
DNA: TGTGCCAGCAGTTGGGGACTTTTTCCCGGGAAGCTGTTTTTT

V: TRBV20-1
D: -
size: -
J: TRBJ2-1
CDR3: CSATGDLYNEQFF
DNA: TGCAGTGCTACTGGAGACTTATACAATGAGCAGTTCTTC

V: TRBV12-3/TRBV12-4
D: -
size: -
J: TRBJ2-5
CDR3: CASSSPEGTQYF
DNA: TGTGCCAGCAGTTCACCGGAGGGGACCCAGTACTTC

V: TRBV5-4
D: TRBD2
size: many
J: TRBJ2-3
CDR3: CASSLIGGADTQYF
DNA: TGTGCCAGCAGCTTGATCGGGGGGGCAGATACGCAGTATTTT

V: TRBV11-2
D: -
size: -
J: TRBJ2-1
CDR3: CASSWRGGYNEQFF
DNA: TGTGCCAGCAGCTGGAGGGGGGGTTACAATGAGCAGTTCTTC

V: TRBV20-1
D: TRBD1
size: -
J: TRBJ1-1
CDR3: CSASKGADTEAFF
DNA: TGCAGTGCTAGCAAGGGGGCCGACACTGAAGCTTTCTTT

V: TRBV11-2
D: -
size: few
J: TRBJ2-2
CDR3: CASSGGELNGELFF
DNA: TGTGCCAGCAGCGGAGGAGAACTCAACGGGGAGCTGTTTTTT

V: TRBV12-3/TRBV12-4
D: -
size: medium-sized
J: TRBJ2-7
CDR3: CASSSRPRDSERYEQYF
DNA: TGTGCCAGCAGTTCCCGACCTCGCGACTCGGAGCGCTACGAGCAGTACTTC

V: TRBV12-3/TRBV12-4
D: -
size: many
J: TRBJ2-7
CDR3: CASSLGFRGGYEQYF
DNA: TGTGCCAGCAGTTTAGGTTTCAGGGGAGGGTACGAGCAGTACTTC

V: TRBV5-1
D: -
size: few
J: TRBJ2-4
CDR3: CASSLAAAPLNIQYF
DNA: TGCGCCAGCAGCTTGGCGGCCGCACCATTGAACATTCAGTACTTC

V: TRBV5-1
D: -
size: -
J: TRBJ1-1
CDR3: CASSLQAGSTEAFF
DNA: TGCGCCAGCAGCCTCCAAGCGGGTAGCACTGAAGCTTTCTTT

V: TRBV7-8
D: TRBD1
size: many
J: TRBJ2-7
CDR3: CASSLAGTGRYEQYF
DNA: TGTGCCAGCAGCTTAGCGGGGACAGGGCGCTACGAGCAGTACTTC

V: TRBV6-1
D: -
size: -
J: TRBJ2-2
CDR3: CASSRVNTGELFF
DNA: TGTGCCAGCAGTCGGGTGAACACCGGGGAGCTGTTTTTT

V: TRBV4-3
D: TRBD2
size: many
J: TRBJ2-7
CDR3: CASSQDEGGPSEQYF
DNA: TGCGCCAGCAGCCAAGATGAGGGAGGGCCATCCGAGCAGTACTTC

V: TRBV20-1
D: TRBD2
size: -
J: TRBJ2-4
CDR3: CSATRLAGLAKNIQYF
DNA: TGCAGTGCTACTCGTCTAGCGGGGCTAGCCAAAAACATTCAGTACTTC

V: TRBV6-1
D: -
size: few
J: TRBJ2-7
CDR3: CASSEMGVSYEQYF
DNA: TGTGCCAGCAGTGAAATGGGAGTTTCGTACGAGCAGTACTTC

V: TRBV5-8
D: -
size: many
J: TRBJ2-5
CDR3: CASSSWAGQRNQETQYF
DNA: TGTGCCAGCAGCTCTTGGGCGGGACAGAGGAACCAAGAGACCCAGTACTTC

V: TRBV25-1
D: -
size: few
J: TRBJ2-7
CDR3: CASSELGRAQGYEQYF
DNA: TGTGCCAGCAGTGAATTAGGCAGGGCCCAAGGGTACGAGCAGTACTTC

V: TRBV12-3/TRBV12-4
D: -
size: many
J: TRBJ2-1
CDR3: CASGSTHISYNEQFF
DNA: TGTGCCAGCGGGAGTACCCACATCTCCTACAATGAGCAGTTCTTC

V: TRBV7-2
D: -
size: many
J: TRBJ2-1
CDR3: CASSLGGREQFF
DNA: TGTGCCAGCAGCTTAGGGGGACGGGAGCAGTTCTTC

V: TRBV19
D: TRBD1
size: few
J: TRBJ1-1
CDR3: CASSTRQGARNTEAFF
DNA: TGTGCCAGTAGTACTAGACAGGGGGCTAGGAACACTGAAGCTTTCTTT

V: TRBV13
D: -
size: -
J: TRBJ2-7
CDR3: CASSLQGNYEQYF
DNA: TGTGCCAGCAGCTTGCAGGGAAACTACGAGCAGTACTTC

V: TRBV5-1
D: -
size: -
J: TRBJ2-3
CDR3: CASSLGHRDRKADTQYF
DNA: TGCGCCAGCAGCTTGGGCCACAGGGACCGTAAAGCAGATACGCAGTATTTT

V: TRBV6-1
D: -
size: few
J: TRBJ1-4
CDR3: CASSGQENEKLFF
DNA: TGTGCCAGCAGTGGACAGGAAAATGAAAAACTGTTTTTT

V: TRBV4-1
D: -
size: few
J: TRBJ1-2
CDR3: CASSHRNYGYTF
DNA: TGCGCCAGCAGCCACCGGAACTATGGCTACACCTTC

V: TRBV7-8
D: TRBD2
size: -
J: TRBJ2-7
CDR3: CASSLTGLAVRGEQYF
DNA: TGTGCCAGCAGCCTAACGGGACTAGCGGTGAGGGGCGAGCAGTACTTC

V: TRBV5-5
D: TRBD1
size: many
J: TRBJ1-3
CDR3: CASSERDLGQGGNTIYF
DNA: TGTGCCAGCAGCGAACGGGACCTGGGACAGGGAGGAAACACCATATATTTT

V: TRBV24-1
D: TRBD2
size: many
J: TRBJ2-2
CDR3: CATSDSRLAGTGELFF
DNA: TGTGCCACCAGTGATTCTCGACTAGCGGGCACCGGGGAGCTGTTTTTT

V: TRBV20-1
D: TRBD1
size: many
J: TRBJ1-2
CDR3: CSAQGQGISYGYTF
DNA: TGCAGTGCGCAGGGACAGGGAATCTCCTATGGCTACACCTTC

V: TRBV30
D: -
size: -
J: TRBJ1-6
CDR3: CAGTGRNNSPLHF
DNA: TGTGCCGGAACGGGACGGAATAATTCACCCCTCCACTTT

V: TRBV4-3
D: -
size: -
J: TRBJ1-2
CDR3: CASSQLGGYGYTF
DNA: TGCGCCAGCAGCCAACTTGGGGGCTACGGCTACACCTTC

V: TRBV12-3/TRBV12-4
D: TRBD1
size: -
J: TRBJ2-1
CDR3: CASSLRGGVYNEQFF
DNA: TGTGCCAGCAGTTTGAGAGGGGGCGTCTACAATGAGCAGTTCTTC

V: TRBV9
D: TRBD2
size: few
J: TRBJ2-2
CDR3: CASSVAVWTSGGMNTGELFF
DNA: TGTGCCAGCAGCGTTGCCGTATGGACTAGCGGGGGGATGAACACCGGGGAGCTGTTTTTT

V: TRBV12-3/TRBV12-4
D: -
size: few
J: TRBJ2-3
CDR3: CASRRLGRGDTQYF
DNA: TGTGCCAGCAGGAGGCTGGGCAGGGGAGATACGCAGTATTTT

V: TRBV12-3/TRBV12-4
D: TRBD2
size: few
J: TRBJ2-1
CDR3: CASSPSFLAGFLVQFF
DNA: TGTGCCAGCAGTCCAAGTTTCCTAGCGGGGTTTTTAGTGCAGTTCTTC

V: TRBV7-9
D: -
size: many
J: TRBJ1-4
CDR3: CASSFSASGSNEKLFF
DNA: TGTGCCAGCAGCTTTTCGGCCTCAGGGTCTAATGAAAAACTGTTTTTT

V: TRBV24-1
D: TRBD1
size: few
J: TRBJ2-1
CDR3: CATSDGTGDWSYNEQFF
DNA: TGTGCCACCAGTGATGGAACAGGGGATTGGAGCTACAATGAGCAGTTCTTC

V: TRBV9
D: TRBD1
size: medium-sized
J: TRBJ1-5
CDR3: CASSPGQGHQPQHF
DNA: TGTGCCAGCAGCCCCGGACAGGGGCATCAGCCCCAGCATTTT

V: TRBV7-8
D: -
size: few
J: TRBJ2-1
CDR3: CASSLGGPGDEQFF
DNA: TGTGCCAGCAGCTTAGGGGGCCCGGGGGATGAGCAGTTCTTC

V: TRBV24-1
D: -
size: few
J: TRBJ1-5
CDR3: CATSKGTHSNQPQHF
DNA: TGTGCCACCAGTAAGGGTACCCATAGCAATCAGCCCCAGCATTTT

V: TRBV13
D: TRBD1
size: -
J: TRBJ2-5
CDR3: CASSFGQGDLQETQYF
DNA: TGTGCCAGCAGCTTCGGACAGGGTGATTTACAAGAGACCCAGTACTTC

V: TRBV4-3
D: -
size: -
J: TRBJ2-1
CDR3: CASSQDFRRGEQFF
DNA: TGCGCCAGCAGCCAAGATTTTCGGAGGGGGGAGCAGTTCTTC

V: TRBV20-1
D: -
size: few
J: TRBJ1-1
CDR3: CSASIPGDTEAFF
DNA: TGCAGTGCTAGTATCCCGGGGGACACTGAAGCTTTCTTT

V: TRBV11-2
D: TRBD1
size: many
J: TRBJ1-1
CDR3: CASSGQGDTEAFF
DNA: TGTGCCAGCAGCGGACAGGGGGACACTGAAGCTTTCTTT

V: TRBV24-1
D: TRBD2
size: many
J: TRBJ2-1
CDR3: CATSALAGHHRSYNEQFF
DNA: TGTGCCACCAGTGCGCTAGCGGGGCACCACCGCTCCTACAATGAGCAGTTCTTC

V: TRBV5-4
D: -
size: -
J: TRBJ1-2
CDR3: CASSARGAGGGYTF
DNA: TGTGCCAGCAGCGCCCGGGGGGCCGGGGGCGGCTACACCTTC